This T cell receptor (beta chain) was sequenced for a study of blood T cells in healthy people across ages. In the study overall: Template switching picked up about one barcoded beta molecule for each two T cells.

A second 7 to 11 cycle PCR used barcoded and J-beta primers. Any given sample supplied a minimum of 2.5 million CDR3-containing paired-end reads. One entry per CDR3 protein, called by TCRdb with MiXCR from the 5' RACE reads. The sample gives some 760,000 distinct CDR3 sequences, around 25% of which show up once; roughly 3.8% is in the top ten. This clonotype has more than one count but fewer than ten. Antigen unknown. Germline CDR1 and CDR2: DFQATT and SNEGSKA (reference sequence). With V trimmed by 5 bases and J by 5 bases, 7 bases remained unmatched. The CDR3 runs to 14 residues. Study-level points and caveats: Among T cells, TCR beta diversity per million cells dropped roughly linearly as age rose. Unknown CMV status may confound age-related changes in expanded clones.

The same data also contributed to another study, on T cells of mothers and their children.

Sequenced material: blood. The sequence was collected from a boy younger than 18 in good health. The rearrangement uses TRBV20-1 and TRBJ2-5; 11 positions match TRBD2. The CDR3 loop reads CSAPLAGGLETQYF. Here the CDR3 DNA reads TGCAGTGCTCCCCTAGCGGGGGGCTTGGAGACCCAGTACTTC.